These 26 T cell receptor beta chains share one sample of origin, sequenced in a study of identical twins. TCRdb passed the 5' RACE reads through MiXCR, listing each CDR3 protein once. The sample has hundreds of thousands of distinct CDR3 sequences, over 20% seen once. In addition, the sample was reused for a study of T cells expressing NK-cell markers.

Material: PBMCs. These receptors all stem from a woman between 18 and 29 years old in good health.

This clonotype was detected only a few times. V and J are TRBV27 and TRBJ2-1; 7 bases align to TRBD2. V dropped 7 bases and J dropped 2; count of bases not matched to a gene: 5. Germline-derived CDR1 and CDR2 are MNHEY and SMNVEV (reference sequence). The CDR3 has 14 amino acids. As DNA, the CDR3 is TGTGCCAGCAATGGCGGGAGAACCTACAATGAGCAGTTCTTC. This codes for CASNGGRTYNEQFF.

The table lists this clonotype with a few counts. The chain is built from TRBV25-1 and TRBJ1-1, with D perhaps TRBD1 (5 bases). This CDR3 has 14 residues. Germline V lookup: CDR1 MGHDK, CDR2 SYGVNS. V was cut by 6 bases and J by 2 bases, with 13 bases left in between. In DNA form, the CDR3 reads TGTGCCAGCAGGGCGACAGTTCATAACACTGAAGCTTTCTTT. It translates to CASRATVHNTEAFF.

J is TRBJ2-3 and V is TRBV7-3; 12 positions match TRBD1. This CDR3 region has 15 residues. CDR1 is SGHTA and CDR2 is FQGTGA in the germline V gene. Germline trimming cut 5 bases from V and 2 bases from J; bases unmatched to any gene: 2. The CDR3 coding sequence is TGTGCCAGCAGCACGGGACAGGGGGCCACAGATACGCAGTATTTT. Protein sequence: CASSTGQGATDTQYF. Drawing the rest from reference TRBV7-3 and TRBJ2-3, the complete variable domain is GAGVSQTPSNKVTEKGKYVELRCDPISGHTALYWYRQSLGQGPEFLIYFQGTGAADDSGLPNDRFFAVRPEGSVSTLKIQRTERGDSAVYLCASSTGQGATDTQYFGPGTRLTVL.

The chain couples TRBV5-1 to TRBJ2-3; D perhaps matches TRBD2 (6 bases). Germline V gives CDR1 SGHRS, CDR2 YFSETQ. The length of the CDR3 is 14 residues. Trimming pared 3 bases from V and 1 base from J, leaving 9 bases between. The CDR3 nucleotides are TGCGCCAGCAGCTCGGGGGAACGCACAGATACGCAGTATTTT. This sequence encodes CASSSGERTDTQYF.

V usage is TRBV7-2 and J usage is TRBJ2-5; D remains unclear. This CDR3 is built from 12 residues. The V gene's germline CDR1 is SGHTA and CDR2 FQGNSA. V was shortened by 6 bases and J by 5 bases, with 10 bases between the two germline ends. The CDR3 reads CASRSRLETQYF. The CDR3 region has the DNA TGTGCCAGCAGAAGCAGACTGGAGACCCAGTACTTC.

The genes are TRBV5-1 and TRBJ2-1, with 10 bases that match TRBD2. Germline CDR1 SGHRS, CDR2 YFSETQ. Losses at the gene ends were 4 bases for V and 7 bases for J; bases not matched to a gene: 8. CDR3 length equals 15 residues. The CDR3: CASSNLAGVRNEQFF. The CDR3 DNA sequence: TGCGCCAGCAGCAATCTAGCGGGAGTACGTAATGAGCAGTTCTTC.

The gene calls are TRBV15 and TRBJ2-7, with D uncertain. There are 13 residues in the CDR3. V was clipped by 7 bases and J by 0 bases, with 10 bases between them. The germline V gene encodes CDR1 LNHNV and CDR2 YYDKDF (reference sequence). CDR3 DNA: TGTGCCACCAATACGCCGGGCTCCTACGAGCAGTACTTC. It yields the protein CATNTPGSYEQYF.

The chain carries TRBV4-3 and TRBJ2-7; TRBD2 is a possible D gene (6 bases). With 3 bases removed from V and 2 bases from J, the gap between germline ends came to 14 bases. CDR1 is LGHNA, CDR2 YSLEER, per germline. This CDR3 is 15 amino acids long. CDR3 sequence: CASSHELATTYEQYF. Here the CDR3 DNA reads TGCGCCAGCAGCCACGAGCTAGCGACTACCTACGAGCAGTACTTC.

About this clonotype: The germline gene is not matched at one end of the junction; a read error may be the cause. Here the CDR3 reads CASSLVRSSNEHYF. CDR3 DNA: TGTGCCAGCAGTTTGGTCCGGAGTTCGAACGAGCACTACTTC. The rearrangement joins TRBV27 to TRBJ2-7; D is undetermined. CDR3 length equals 14 residues. The germline CDR1 and CDR2 sequences are MNHEY and SMNVEV (reference sequence).

The V and J genes are TRBV6-2 or TRBV6-3 and TRBJ2-1, with D possibly TRBD2 on 5 matching bases. Germline V CDR1 and CDR2: MNHEY, SVGEGT. The CDR3 extends over 16 amino acids. Trimming pared 4 bases from V and 3 bases from J, leaving 16 bases between. CDR3 nucleotides: TGTGCCAGCAGTTCCCATGAGAGCGGCCTCTACAATGAGCAGTTCTTC. This codes for CASSSHESGLYNEQFF.

On this clonotype: A single base separates this from a much larger clone, so it may be a read error. The chain recombines TRBV6-1 with TRBJ1-1; D gene uncertain. The V end was cut by 7 bases, the J end by 0 bases, with 6 bases between. CDR3 size: 12 residues. Germline V gives CDR1 MNHNS, CDR2 SASEGT. CDR3 coding DNA: TGTGCCAGCACCCTTTTGAACACTGAAGCTTTCTTT. Amino acid sequence: CASTLLNTEAFF.

There are many counts of this clonotype. V usage is TRBV12-3 or TRBV12-4 and J usage is TRBJ2-1; D not resolved. The CDR3 has 12 residues. The germline V and J ends were trimmed by 6 bases and 4 bases, with 7 bases remaining between them. CDR3 coding DNA: TGTGCCAGCAGCCTACAGTACAATGAGCAGTTCTTC. This sequence encodes CASSLQYNEQFF.

This clonotype was found a few times. V and J are TRBV7-9 and TRBJ2-7, with TRBD1 as a possible D gene (6 bases). The CDR3 loop spans 17 amino acids. Deletions cut 5 bases from V and 0 bases from J, with 20 bases between. Looked up from germline, CDR1 is SEHNR and CDR2 is FQNEAQ (reference sequence). CDR3 in amino acids: CASSPKTGTPNSYEQYF. The CDR3, as DNA: TGTGCCAGCAGCCCTAAGACCGGGACACCAAACTCCTACGAGCAGTACTTC.

Concerning this clonotype: A read error may explain this, as a much larger clone is one base away. The chain has TRBV4-3 and TRBJ2-3; a weak D match, TRBD2 (5 bases). This CDR3 is built from 15 residues. Germline CDR1 LGHNA, CDR2 YSLEER. CDR3 loop: CTSSQGGGSTDTQYF. CDR3 DNA: TGCACCAGCAGCCAAGGCGGCGGGAGCACAGATACGCAGTATTTT.

This clonotype has ten or more counts. The chain links TRBV12-3 or TRBV12-4 to TRBJ1-2; D is unclear. Trimming stripped 3 bases from V and 4 bases from J, with 9 bases between. The length of the CDR3 is 13 residues. CDR3 region: CASSFSTGYGYTF. The CDR3 DNA is TGTGCCAGCAGTTTCTCAACTGGCTATGGCTACACCTTC.

Only a few counts were recorded for this clonotype. V usage is TRBV6-1 and J usage is TRBJ2-5; 9 bases map to TRBD2. CDR1 and CDR2 (germline): MNHNS, SASEGT. The CDR3 totals 14 residues. V was pared by 6 bases and J by 3 bases, with 5 bases of the junction left unmatched. The CDR3: CASRRAGGEETQYF. The CDR3 region has the DNA TGTGCCAGCAGAAGAGCGGGGGGTGAAGAGACCCAGTACTTC.

There are a few counts of this clonotype. The chain couples TRBV6-5 to TRBJ2-6; D may be TRBD1 or TRBD2 (5 bases each). Germline V lookup: CDR1 MNHEY, CDR2 SVGAGI. V lost 5 bases, J lost 0 bases, and 8 bases lay in between. The CDR3 consists of 15 residues. The CDR3 nucleotides read TGTGCCAGCAGTACTGGGGGCTCTGGGGCCAACGTCCTGACTTTC. Translation gives CASSTGGSGANVLTF.

A remark on this clonotype: A much larger clone lies a single base off, so this may be a read error. This chain links TRBV7-9 with TRBJ2-1; the match to TRBD2 covers 12 bases. From germline, CDR1 is SEHNR and CDR2 FQNEAQ (reference sequence). CDR3 size: 16 residues. The CDR3 sequence: CVSSRAGTSGYNEQFF. CDR3 nucleotide sequence: TGTGTCAGCAGCCGAGCCGGGACTAGCGGGTACAATGAGCAGTTCTTC.

This clonotype was counted at least ten times. This chain connects TRBV7-2 to TRBJ2-3, with 8 positions matching TRBD1. The CDR3 loop spans 14 amino acids. V was pared by 7 bases and J by 8 bases, with 11 bases of the junction left unmatched. Germline assignment: CDR1 SGHTA and CDR2 FQGNSA. CDR3 in DNA: TGTGCCAGCACCACGGGACAGGTTCAAGTTACGCAGTATTTT. This codes for CASTTGQVQVTQYF. Full variable domain (remainder filled in from reference TRBV7-2 and TRBJ2-3): GAGVSQSPSNKVTEKGKDVELRCDPISGHTALYWYRQSLGQGLEFLIYFQGNSAPDKSGLPSDRFSAERTGGSVSTLTIQRTQQEDSAVYLCASTTGQVQVTQYFGPGTRLTVL.

The J gene is TRBJ2-1, the V gene TRBV5-1; perhaps TRBD2 as D (6 bases). With 4 bases removed from V and 8 bases from J, the gap between germline ends came to 16 bases. The CDR3 is made up of 14 amino acids. Germline V CDR1 and CDR2: SGHRS, YFSETQ. DNA of the CDR3: TGCGCCAGCAGCGTGACTAGTTTAGGGGATGAGCAGTTCTTC. This gives the protein CASSVTSLGDEQFF.

The V and J genes are TRBV27 and TRBJ1-1, with D possibly TRBD1 on 5 matching bases. The V and J ends lost 2 bases and 4 bases respectively, with 11 bases between them. This CDR3 has 14 amino acids. Germline CDR1 reads MNHEY; CDR2 reads SMNVEV (reference sequence). CDR3 nucleotide sequence: TGTGCCAGCAGTTTAGAGGGGTATCGCACTGAAGCTTTCTTT. Its translation is CASSLEGYRTEAFF.

This clonotype was counted between two and nine times. This rearrangement joins TRBV11-2 to TRBJ2-1; TRBD2 might be the D (5 bases). In germline, CDR1 is SGHAT, CDR2 FQNNGV. V lost 5 bases and J 5 bases, leaving 16 bases between the germline ends. CDR3 length: 15 residues. As DNA, the CDR3 is TGTGCCAGCAGCCCCTCGGGCGGGCCAAACAATGAGCAGTTCTTC. This encodes CASSPSGGPNNEQFF.

This rearrangement joins TRBV7-9 to TRBJ2-1, with no clear D. CDR1 is SEHNR and CDR2 is FQNEAQ in the germline V gene (reference sequence). The CDR3 length is 14 residues. V gave up 2 bases and J gave up 5 bases, with 10 bases separating them. CDR3 sequence reads: CASSLRLGHNEQFF. The CDR3 DNA reads TGTGCCAGCAGCTTAAGGTTAGGCCACAATGAGCAGTTCTTC.

Only a few counts were recorded for this clonotype. The V gene is TRBV6-6, the J gene TRBJ2-5; D not resolved. Germline V gives CDR1 MNHNY, CDR2 SVGAGI (reference sequence). The ends were cut back, 2 bases at V and 5 bases at J, with 9 bases in the middle. The CDR3 is 13 amino acids. The CDR3 DNA sequence: TGTGCCAGCAGTTACCGGCGACCGGAGACCCAGTACTTC. This encodes CASSYRRPETQYF.

This clonotype was counted at least ten times. The V gene is TRBV5-1, the J gene TRBJ1-5; D not resolved. Germline V gene data show CDR1 as SGHRS and CDR2 as YFSETQ. CDR3 length equals 13 residues. V was shortened by 0 bases and J by 5 bases, with 6 bases between the two germline ends. The CDR3: CASSLASDQPQHF. Here the CDR3 DNA reads TGCGCCAGCAGCTTGGCCTCGGATCAGCCCCAGCATTTT.

This clonotype showed up just a few times. The chain combines TRBV5-1 with TRBJ2-3; no reliable D call. Germline assignment: CDR1 SGHRS and CDR2 YFSETQ. The V end lost 6 bases, the J end lost 2 bases, and 10 bases lay between the germline ends. The CDR3 has 13 amino acids. The CDR3 coding sequence is TGCGCCAGCAAGCCCGAACCCACAGATACGCAGTATTTT. Residues: CASKPEPTDTQYF.